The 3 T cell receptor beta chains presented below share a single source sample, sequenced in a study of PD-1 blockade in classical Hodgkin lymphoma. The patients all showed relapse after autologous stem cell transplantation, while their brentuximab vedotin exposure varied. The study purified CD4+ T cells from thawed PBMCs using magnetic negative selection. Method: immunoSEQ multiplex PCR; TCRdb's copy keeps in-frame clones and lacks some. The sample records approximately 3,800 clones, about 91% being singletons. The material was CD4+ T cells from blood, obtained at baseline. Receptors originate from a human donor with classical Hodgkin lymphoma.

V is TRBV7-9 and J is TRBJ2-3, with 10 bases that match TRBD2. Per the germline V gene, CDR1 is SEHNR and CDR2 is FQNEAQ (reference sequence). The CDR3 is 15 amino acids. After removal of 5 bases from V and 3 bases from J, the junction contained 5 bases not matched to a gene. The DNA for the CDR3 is TGTGCCAGCAGCCGTCTAGCGGGGGTTACAGATACGCAGTATTTT. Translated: CASSRLAGVTDTQYF. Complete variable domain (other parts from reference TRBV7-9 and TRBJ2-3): DTGVSQNPRHKITKRGQNVTFRCDPISEHNRLYWYRQTLGQGPEFLTYFQNEAQLEKSRLLSDRFSAERPKGSFSTLEIQRTEQGDSAMYLCASSRLAGVTDTQYFGPGTRLTVL.

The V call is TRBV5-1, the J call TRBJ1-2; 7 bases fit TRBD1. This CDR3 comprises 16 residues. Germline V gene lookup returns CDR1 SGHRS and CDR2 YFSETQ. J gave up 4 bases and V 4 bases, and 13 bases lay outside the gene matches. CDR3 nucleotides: TGCGCCAGCAGCCCGACAGGGTCCCGCCCAGGCTATGGCTACACCTTC. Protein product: CASSPTGSRPGYGYTF.

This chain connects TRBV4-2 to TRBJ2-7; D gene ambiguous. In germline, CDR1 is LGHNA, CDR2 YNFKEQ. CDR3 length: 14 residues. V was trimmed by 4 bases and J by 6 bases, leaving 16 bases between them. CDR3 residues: CASSPHTLDGEQYF. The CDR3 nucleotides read TGTGCCAGCAGCCCCCACACTCTAGACGGCGAGCAGTACTTC.